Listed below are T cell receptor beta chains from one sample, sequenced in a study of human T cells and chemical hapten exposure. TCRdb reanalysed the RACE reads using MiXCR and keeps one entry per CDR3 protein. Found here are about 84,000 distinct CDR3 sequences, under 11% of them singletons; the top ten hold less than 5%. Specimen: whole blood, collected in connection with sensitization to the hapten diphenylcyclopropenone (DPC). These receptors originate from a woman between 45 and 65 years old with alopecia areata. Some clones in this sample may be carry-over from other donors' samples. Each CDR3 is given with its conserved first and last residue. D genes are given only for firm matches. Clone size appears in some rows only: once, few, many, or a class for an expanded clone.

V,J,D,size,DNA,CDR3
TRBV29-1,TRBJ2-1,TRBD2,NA,TGCAGCGTTGACGCCCCAGCGGGAGACAATGAGCAGTTCTTC,CSVDAPAGDNEQFF
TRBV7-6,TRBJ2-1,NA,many,TGTGCCAGCAGCTTCAAGGGACACCCAGCCTTTGGTGAGCAGTTCTTC,CASSFKGHPAFGEQFF
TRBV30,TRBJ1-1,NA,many,TGTGCCTGGAGTGTAGGAGTCCTGAACACTGAAGCTTTCTTT,CAWSVGVLNTEAFF
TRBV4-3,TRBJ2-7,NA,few,TGCGCCAGCAGCCGTTGCACTAGGCTAGCATCCTACGAGCAGTACTTC,CASSRCTRLASYEQYF
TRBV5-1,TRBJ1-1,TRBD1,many,TGCGCCAGCAGCTTACTACAGGGGGGGTCTGAAGCTTTCTTT,CASSLLQGGSEAFF
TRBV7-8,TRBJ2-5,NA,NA,TGTGCCAGCAGCTCGTATCAGGACCAAGAGACCCAGTACTTC,CASSSYQDQETQYF
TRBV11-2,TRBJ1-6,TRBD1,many,TGTGCCAGCAGCCGACAGGGGAACTCACCCCTCCACTTT,CASSRQGNSPLHF
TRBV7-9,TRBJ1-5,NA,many,TGTGCCAGCAGCTTAGCGCAAGGACAGCCCCAGCATTTT,CASSLAQGQPQHF
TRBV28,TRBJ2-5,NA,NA,TGTGCCAGCAGTTTAGGAGGAAACTCCCAAGAGACCCAGTACTTC,CASSLGGNSQETQYF
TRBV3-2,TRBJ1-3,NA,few,TGTGCCAGCAGCCCCCGTAGCAAAGGGCCCACAAACGCCATCTCTGGAAACACCATATATTTT,CASSPRSKGPTNAISGNTIYF
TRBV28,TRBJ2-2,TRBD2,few,TGTGCCAGTAAACGGGTAGCGGGAGCGTTCGGGGAGCTGTTTTTT,CASKRVAGAFGELFF
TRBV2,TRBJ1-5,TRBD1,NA,TGTGCCAGCAGTGCACGGGACAGTTACAATCAGCCCCAGCATTTT,CASSARDSYNQPQHF
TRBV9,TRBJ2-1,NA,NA,TGTGCCAGCAGCGTAAAACTAGCAGCATACAATGAGCAGTTCTTC,CASSVKLAAYNEQFF
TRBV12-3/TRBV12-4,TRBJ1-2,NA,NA,TGTGCCAGCAGTCTACAGGGAGACTATGGCTACACCTTC,CASSLQGDYGYTF
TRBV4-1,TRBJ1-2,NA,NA,TGCGCCAGCAGCCAAGGACAGGTCCTAAACTATGGCTACACCTTC,CASSQGQVLNYGYTF
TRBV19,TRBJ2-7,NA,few,TGTGCCAGTAGTCCGCGTGCCGGGACAAGATCCTACGAGCAGTACTTC,CASSPRAGTRSYEQYF
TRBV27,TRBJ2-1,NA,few,TGTGCCAGCAGTTTAAGGGTCGGGGACCGTCATTCGAATGAGCAGTTCTTC,CASSLRVGDRHSNEQFF
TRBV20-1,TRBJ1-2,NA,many,TGCAGTGCTTTGGGGCCCGACTATGGCTACACCTTC,CSALGPDYGYTF
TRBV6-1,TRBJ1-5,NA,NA,TGTGCCAGCAGTGAAGCTCAGCCCCAGCATTTT,CASSEAQPQHF
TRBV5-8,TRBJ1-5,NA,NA,TGTGCCAGCAGCCCCAGGCGGGAGGGGAATCAGCCCCAGCATTTT,CASSPRREGNQPQHF
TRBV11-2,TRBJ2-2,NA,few,TGTGCCACAGGCGGGACACTTAACACCGGGGAGCTGTTTTTT,CATGGTLNTGELFF
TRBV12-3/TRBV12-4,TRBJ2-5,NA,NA,TGTGCCAGCAGTACTCAAGAGACCCAGTACTTC,CASSTQETQYF
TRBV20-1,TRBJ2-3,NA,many,TGCAGTGCTAGATTGGGGGGCACAGATACGCAGTATTTT,CSARLGGTDTQYF
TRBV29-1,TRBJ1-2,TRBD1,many,TGCAGCGTCAGGGACAGGCAAGCGATTGGCTACACCTTC,CSVRDRQAIGYTF
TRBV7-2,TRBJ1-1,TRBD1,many,TGTGCCAGCAGCCTCCGGGACAGATCCGAAGCTTTCTTT,CASSLRDRSEAFF
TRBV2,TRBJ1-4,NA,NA,TGTGCCAGCAGTTCCCTGGGGGTTGGAGAAAAACTGTTTTTT,CASSSLGVGEKLFF
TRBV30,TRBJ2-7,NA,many,TGTGCCTGGAGTGTAGACGGGATCCCTACAGGCGAGCAGTACTTC,CAWSVDGIPTGEQYF
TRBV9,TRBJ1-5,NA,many,TGTGCCAGCAACAGGGATGAGGATCAGCCCCAGCATTTT,CASNRDEDQPQHF
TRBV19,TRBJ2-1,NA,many,TGTGCCAGTAGTATAGGTTACGATTTAACTGGGAATGAGCAGTTCTTC,CASSIGYDLTGNEQFF
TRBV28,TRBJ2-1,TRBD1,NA,TGTGCCAGCAGTTCGGCCGGGACAGGCTCCTACAATGAGCAGTTCTTC,CASSSAGTGSYNEQFF